The present entry profiles one TCR beta chain with its context. Followed over time, Seattle patients had been enrolled while infection was active. These data belong to a study of blood T cell repertoires in COVID-19. Study at large: COVID-19 samples collected from the United States, Italy and Spain covered acute and convalescent phases. PBMCs, B-cell-depleted T cells, or T cells provided the cDNA or gDNA that made up the material.

From germline, CDR1 is SGHRS and CDR2 YFSETQ. The V and J ends lost 6 bases and 6 bases, in that order; junction bases with no gene match: 2. The length of the CDR3 is 11 residues. Study processing details: It was from reference gene primer amplification that nucleated cell counts were estimated. The method was immunoSEQ multiplex PCR; TCRdb's version includes in-frame clones alone and lacks a portion of them. That table is the source of V, J and clone size, and D and trimming were worked out from the DNA. The repertoire holds approximately 180,000 clones, with 85% as singletons. The source material was peripheral blood. The chain joins TRBV5-1 to TRBJ1-2; TRBD1 matches 7 bases. The source of this sequence is a person aged 65 to 85 with COVID-19, enrolled during active disease. CDR3 sequence reads: CASTQGDGYTF. DNA for the CDR3: TGCGCCAGCACGCAGGGGGATGGCTACACCTTC.